This T cell receptor beta chain appears in the sequencing data of a study of blood T cell repertoires in COVID-19. For the study at large: The United States, Italy and Spain provided the acute and convalescent COVID-19 samples. Sources were T cells, B-cell-depleted T cells, or PBMCs; the material itself was cDNA or gDNA.

Authors' processing steps: Reference gene primer amplification gave nucleated cell count estimates. TCRdb's copy holds only in-frame clones and misses some; the assay was immunoSEQ multiplex PCR. V, J and clone size are taken as reported in that table, and D and trimming were inferred from the DNA itself. Here the sample spans 220,000 or so clones, approximately 77% being singletons. This clone has only a few counts. The sequencing input was peripheral blood. This TCR was recovered from a woman of 80 years or more with acute or convalescent COVID-19.

The DNA of the CDR3 is TGTGCCAGCAGCCAAGTCGCGGGGGAAGTCGGGGAGCTGTTTTTT. Amino acids: CASSQVAGEVGELFF. The chain employs TRBV3-1 (or the pseudogene TRBV3-2) and TRBJ2-2, with TRBD2 matching over 7 bases. Germline CDR1 is LGHDT and CDR2 is YNNKEL (reference sequence). The CDR3 loop spans 15 amino acids. The J segment lost 7 bases and the V segment lost 1 base, leaving 6 bases of the junction unmatched.